The 12 T cell receptor beta chains in this list originate from one sample, sequenced in a study of Graves' ophthalmopathy and Graves' hyperthyroidism. RNA transcripts served as template for amplifying TCR beta CDR3 sequences. HTBI primers were employed in first-round RT-PCR, then a second-round multiplex PCR followed. TCRdb fed the multiplex PCR reads into MiXCR, producing one record per CDR3 protein. This sample has over a million distinct CDR3 sequences, with about 36% found just once. Sample: peripheral blood or thyroid tissue (not recorded which). The source is an adult man with Graves' hyperthyroidism.

The table lists this clonotype with a few counts. The genes are TRBV20-1 and TRBJ1-4; 7 nucleotides match TRBD1. The ends lost 2 bases at V and 8 bases at J; junction bases unmatched: 2. CDR1 DFQATT and CDR2 SNEGSKA come from the germline V gene (reference sequence). This CDR3 contains 12 residues. The CDR3 spells CSARKTGEKLFF. The DNA for the CDR3 is TGCAGTGCTAGAAAGACAGGGGAAAAACTGTTTTTT.

Notes on this clonotype: It may be a read error: a sequence one base away is much more abundant. The J gene is TRBJ1-4, the V gene TRBV11-1; D unresolved. Trimming shortened V by 3 bases and J by 6 bases, and 8 bases separated the two germline ends. Germline-derived CDR1 and CDR2 are SGHAT and FQDESV (reference sequence). The CDR3 is 13 residues long. The chain's CDR3 is CASSFLSDEKLFF. CDR3 sequence (DNA): TGTGCCAGCAGCTTTCTCTCGGATGAAAAACTGTTTTTT.

This clonotype was found a few times. This chain joins TRBV7-2 and TRBJ1-3; 9 bases align to TRBD1. The CDR3 runs 14 residues. Germline V CDR1 and CDR2: SGHTA, FQGNSA. Trimming removed 4 bases from V and 9 bases from J; junction bases left unmatched: 7. The CDR3 DNA reads as TGTGCCAGCAGCTGGGACAGGGTGGGATTCACCATATATTTT. Protein: CASSWDRVGFTIYF.

In its sample, this clonotype was seen many times. V and J are TRBV10-3 and TRBJ1-1; D gene unclear. V shed 6 bases and J shed 1 base, with 21 bases lying between them. Germline V gene data show CDR1 as ENHRY and CDR2 as SYGVKD. This CDR3 has 17 amino acids. CDR3 in amino acids: CAISVSDVVSQNTEAFF. CDR3 nucleotide sequence: TGTGCCATCAGCGTATCCGACGTAGTCTCCCAGAACACTGAAGCTTTCTTT.

In regard to this clonotype: This may be a read error, as it is one base from a much larger clone. The genes are TRBV7-9 and TRBJ1-5, with 9 bases aligning to TRBD1. This CDR3 contains 18 residues. Germline V gene lookup returns CDR1 SEHNR and CDR2 FQNEAQ (reference sequence). CDR3 residues: CAGSLEDRGEVSNQPQHF. The DNA of the CDR3 is TGTGCCGGCAGCTTAGAAGACAGGGGGGAAGTAAGCAATCAGCCCCAGCATTTT. The full variable domain, in which reference TRBV7-9 and TRBJ1-5 provide the parts outside the CDR3, is DTGVSQNPRHKITKRGQNVTFRCDPISEHNRLYWYRQTLGQGPEFLTYFQNEAQLEKSRLLSDRFSAERPKGSFSTLEIQRTEQGDSAMYLCAGSLEDRGEVSNQPQHFGDGTRLSIL.

The table lists this clonotype with a count of one. This chain links TRBV12-3 or TRBV12-4 with TRBJ2-7, with TRBD1 identical over 10 bases. V lost 4 bases, J lost 4 bases, and 7 bases stayed unmatched. The CDR3 runs to 15 residues. The CDR3 nucleotides are TGTGCCAGCAGTTACGGATGGACAGGGGGGTACGAGCAGTACTTC. Residues: CASSYGWTGGYEQYF.

The chain combines TRBV20-1 with TRBJ1-1; D ambiguous. V shed 7 bases and J shed 4 bases, with 13 bases lying between them. The length of the CDR3 is 12 residues. Germline values: CDR1 DFQATT, CDR2 SNEGSKA (reference sequence). The CDR3 bases are TGCAGTGACGAGGGCGGCGGCACTGAAGCTTTCTTT. Amino acid sequence: CSDEGGGTEAFF.

This clonotype was detected a few times. This rearrangement joins TRBV24-1 to TRBJ2-2, with 8 positions matching TRBD1. Germline V lookup: CDR1 KGHDR, CDR2 SFDVKD. Trimming took 3 bases from V and 7 from J; bases not matched to a gene: 9. The CDR3 is made up of 16 amino acids. The CDR3 loop reads CATSDTGRGLSGELFF. The CDR3 DNA reads as TGTGCCACCAGTGATACCGGCAGGGGGCTAAGCGGGGAGCTGTTTTTT.

A note on this clonotype: A much larger clone lies one base from this, so it may be a read error. The chain carries TRBV9 and TRBJ2-7; the D gene could be TRBD1 or TRBD2 (5 bases each). The germline V gene encodes CDR1 SGDLS and CDR2 YYNGEE. The CDR3 covers 15 residues. Here the CDR3 reads CASSVWGSSSYGQYF. CDR3 bases: TGTGCCAGCAGCGTATGGGGGAGTTCCTCCTACGGGCAGTACTTC.

This clonotype was seen at least ten times. J is TRBJ1-3 and V is TRBV5-1, with D unresolved. CDR1 SGHRS and CDR2 YFSETQ come from the germline V gene. V was trimmed by 5 bases and J by 0 bases, leaving 21 bases between them. This CDR3 spans 18 amino acids. The CDR3: CASSPAGGRISSGNTIYF. In nucleotides, the CDR3 is TGCGCCAGCAGTCCGGCCGGAGGACGTATAAGCTCTGGAAACACCATATATTTT.

This clonotype was counted many times. The genes are TRBV4-3 and TRBJ1-2, with TRBD1 identical over 7 bases. This CDR3 has 15 residues. Germline assignment: CDR1 LGHNA and CDR2 YSLEER. Germline trimming cut 4 bases from V and 3 bases from J; bases unmatched to any gene: 8. The CDR3 reads CASSRSLTGDYGYTF. CDR3 DNA sequence: TGCGCCAGCAGCCGAAGCCTTACAGGGGACTATGGCTACACCTTC.

A few counts support this clonotype. The J gene is TRBJ1-2, the V gene TRBV30, with D possibly being TRBD1 (5 bases). CDR1 and CDR2 (germline): GTSNPN, SVGIG (reference sequence). This CDR3 has 14 amino acids. V was shortened by 4 bases and J by 4 bases, with 16 bases between the two germline ends. The CDR3 sequence: CAWTEIGAFYGYTF. The DNA for the CDR3 is TGTGCCTGGACTGAAATAGGGGCGTTCTATGGCTACACCTTC.